The 13 T cell receptor beta chains below all came from one sample that was sequenced in a study of cytomegalovirus exposure and HLA in healthy donors. Generated by immunoSEQ multiplex PCR, the TCRdb table keeps only in-frame clones and is missing some. Here the sample spans about 83,000 clones, around 96% being singletons. Material: PBMCs. The origin of the receptors is a woman aged 18-29 years in good health and CMV-seronegative.

The chain combines TRBV6-1 with TRBJ1-1; TRBD1 is a possible D gene (5 bases). Germline V gives CDR1 MNHNS, CDR2 SASEGT. The CDR3 covers 16 residues. Trimming stripped 2 bases from V and 3 bases from J, with 16 bases between. As DNA, the CDR3 is TGTGCCAGCAGTGAAAGGAGGGGCGCATCCTACACTGAAGCTTTCTTT. It yields the protein CASSERRGASYTEAFF.

The CDR3 is CASSSTRDSFYEQYF. The CDR3 region has the DNA TGTGCCAGCAGCTCCACCCGGGACTCCTTTTACGAGCAGTACTTC. This chain links TRBV7-2 with TRBJ2-7, with D maybe TRBD2 (6 bases). This CDR3 comprises 15 residues. The V and J ends lost 4 bases and 4 bases respectively, with 17 bases between them. From germline, CDR1 is SGHTA and CDR2 FQGNSA.

The V and J genes are TRBV29-1 and TRBJ2-7; weak D call: TRBD1 (5 bases). The germline V gene has CDR1 SQVTM and CDR2 ANQGSEA. The CDR3 is made up of 12 amino acids. Trimming left V 5 bases short and J 1 base short, with 9 bases between. The chain's CDR3 is CSVSDSSYEQYF. The CDR3, as DNA: TGCAGCGTTAGTGACAGTTCCTACGAGCAGTACTTC.

This clone appeared once. J is TRBJ2-7 and V is TRBV6-5, with 11 bases that match TRBD2. The V and J ends lost 2 bases and 5 bases, in that order; junction bases with no gene match: 2. The CDR3 runs to 14 residues. Germline CDR1 reads MNHEY; CDR2 reads SVGAGI. The CDR3 DNA is TGTGCCAGCAGTTACCTAGCGGGAGGAAACGAGCAGTACTTC. Translation gives CASSYLAGGNEQYF.

V and J are TRBV19 and TRBJ2-7; the D gene is possibly TRBD1 (5 bases). Germline V CDR1 and CDR2: LNHDA, SQIVND (reference sequence). The ends were cut back, 2 bases at V and 3 bases at J, with 17 bases in the middle. This CDR3 comprises 16 residues. CDR3 in amino acids: CASSIQGSNDHYEQYF. The CDR3 coding sequence is TGTGCCAGTAGTATACAGGGATCCAACGACCACTACGAGCAGTACTTC. Using reference TRBV19 and TRBJ2-7 for the parts outside the CDR3, the full variable domain is DGGITQSPKYLFRKEGQNVTLSCEQNLNHDAMYWYRQDPGQGLRLIYYSQIVNDFQKGDIAEGYSVSREKKESFPLTVTSAQKNPTAFYLCASSIQGSNDHYEQYFGPGTRLTVT.

The chain employs TRBV9 and TRBJ2-1; 7 nucleotides line up with TRBD2. This CDR3 comprises 18 residues. Trimming took 0 bases from V and 7 from J; bases not matched to a gene: 16. Germline V lookup: CDR1 SGDLS, CDR2 YYNGEE. CDR3 protein: CASSVAYSQAGLWNEQFF. In DNA form, the CDR3 reads TGTGCCAGCAGCGTAGCTTATAGCCAAGCGGGACTGTGGAATGAGCAGTTCTTC.

J is TRBJ1-2 and V is TRBV6-5; D gene ambiguous. V was shortened by 8 bases and J by 4 bases, with 11 bases between the two germline ends. This CDR3 comprises 12 residues. Germline CDR1 reads MNHEY; CDR2 reads SVGAGI. CDR3 DNA: TGTGCCAGCGGCCCCAAAATCTATGGCTACACCTTC. As protein: CASGPKIYGYTF.

V usage is TRBV7-6 and J usage is TRBJ2-7; a weak D match, TRBD2 (6 bases). Germline V gene lookup returns CDR1 SGHVS and CDR2 FNYEAQ. CDR3 size: 15 residues. Trimming shortened V by 3 bases and J by 0 bases, and 12 bases separated the two germline ends. CDR3 nucleotides: TGTGCCAGCAGCTTTGGACTATCTCGCTCCTACGAGCAGTACTTC. Its translation: CASSFGLSRSYEQYF.

V is TRBV5-1 and J is TRBJ2-4; D is possibly TRBD2 (5 bases). The CDR3 sequence is 16 residues long. Germline V gene sequence: CDR1 SGHRS, CDR2 YFSETQ. V lost 0 bases and J 3 bases, leaving 13 bases between the germline ends. The CDR3 nucleotides are TGCGCCAGCAGCTTGGCGAACGGACTGGACAAAAACATTCAGTACTTC. Translated: CASSLANGLDKNIQYF.

This chain joins TRBV5-1 and TRBJ2-2; weak D call: TRBD1 (6 bases). The length of the CDR3 is 16 residues. V lost 4 bases and J lost 0, with 13 bases in between. Germline V gives CDR1 SGHRS, CDR2 YFSETQ. The CDR3 DNA reads as TGCGCCAGCAGCGACTTAGGGGGAACGAACACCGGGGAGCTGTTTTTT. It codes for CASSDLGGTNTGELFF.

This sequence joins TRBV19 and TRBJ2-2, with 8 nucleotides matching TRBD2. Germline CDR1 reads LNHDA; CDR2 reads SQIVND (reference sequence). The CDR3 is 13 amino acids. V shed 6 bases and J 6 bases; nucleotides not matched to a gene: 3. Here the CDR3 reads CASSGREAGELFF. The CDR3 nucleotides are TGTGCCAGTAGCGGGAGGGAGGCCGGGGAGCTGTTTTTT.

The chain has TRBV13 and TRBJ2-7; 9 bases are shared with TRBD1. Germline-derived CDR1 and CDR2 are PRHDT and FYEKMQ (reference sequence). The CDR3 is 16 amino acids. Germline trimming cut 2 bases from V and 7 bases from J; bases unmatched to any gene: 12. CDR3 protein: CASSLNPGQGAEEQYF. The CDR3 coding sequence is TGTGCCAGCAGCTTAAACCCGGGACAGGGTGCAGAAGAGCAGTACTTC.

This clone was recorded only once. V gene TRBV5-1 combines with J gene TRBJ1-1, with D hard to call. The CDR3 consists of 16 residues. Per germline, CDR1 SGHRS and CDR2 YFSETQ. V gave up 4 bases and J gave up 0 bases, with 16 bases separating them. CDR3 DNA sequence: TGCGCCAGCAGCCCTTCGGTGAACCCCATGAACACTGAAGCTTTCTTT. This gives the protein CASSPSVNPMNTEAFF.